This T cell receptor beta chain is from a study of T-cell reconstitution after alpha-beta-depleted transplantation in children. Study-level results: Reported findings indicate that, about two months after transplant, alpha-beta T cells came from several hundred expanded clones, which were derived from non-depleted graft cells. Surviving recipient T cells and thymic progenitors produced the high day-60 TCRbeta diversity seen in some patients.

Preparation of the TCRbeta library was carried out with unique molecular identifiers. TCRdb re-derived calls from the PCR reads in MiXCR, one entry per CDR3 protein. Of 300,000 to 400,000 distinct CDR3 sequences listed, around 15% are singletons. V shed 0 bases and J shed 9 bases, with 8 bases lying between them. The CDR3 spans 12 residues. Germline values: CDR1 MGHRA, CDR2 YSYEKL. This clonotype has more than one count but fewer than ten. Its specificity is not known. Sequenced material: PBMCs, mostly from graft donor cells, taken 360 days after TCRalphabeta/CD19-depleted stem cell transplant. The clonotype comes from a male patient aged 2-9 years who had a stem cell transplant for acute lymphoblastic leukemia, so the T cells may come from the graft donor. This chain joins TRBV4-1 and TRBJ2-5; D gene ambiguous. In DNA form, the CDR3 reads TGCGCCAGCAGCCAAGATAGGAGCGCCCAGTACTTC. It specifies CASSQDRSAQYF.